A selection of T cell receptor beta chains follows, all from one sample in a study of cytomegalovirus exposure and HLA in healthy donors. Sequenced by immunoSEQ multiplex PCR; TCRdb stores in-frame clones only, minus some. This listing includes roughly 84,000 clones. Sequencing was carried out using PBMCs. The receptors derive from a man in his forties or fifties in good health and CMV-seronegative. Each CDR3 is given with its conserved first and last residue. A D gene is named only where the DNA matches it firmly.

length | J | D | V | DNA | CDR3
13 | TRBJ1-2 | - | TRBV28 | TGTGCCAGCAAATCGGGGATTCAAGGTGGCTACACCTTC | CASKSGIQGGYTF
16 | TRBJ1-3 | TRBD1 | TRBV7-9 | TGTGCCAGCAGCTTCAGTCAACAGGGGACTGGAAACACCATATATTTT | CASSFSQQGTGNTIYF
13 | TRBJ1-2 | - | TRBV2 | TGTGCCAGCGACCAAGACAGGAACTATGGCTACACCTTC | CASDQDRNYGYTF
16 | TRBJ2-7 | TRBD1 | TRBV4-1 | TGCGCCAGCAGCCAAGCACCCGGGACAGGGACCTACGAGCAGTACTTC | CASSQAPGTGTYEQYF
16 | TRBJ1-6 | - | TRBV2 | TGTGCCAGCAGTGAACACTGGAGTCTGGGTAATTCACCCCTCCACTTT | CASSEHWSLGNSPLHF
11 | TRBJ2-1 | TRBD2 | TRBV2 | TGTGCCAGCAGAGCGGGGGGGCCGGCGTTCTTC | CASRAGGPAFF
16 | TRBJ2-3 | - | TRBV5-1 | TGCGCCAGCAGCTTGGTCCGGAGGAGACTAGGAGATACGCAGTATTTT | CASSLVRRRLGDTQYF
13 | TRBJ1-2 | - | TRBV7-3 | TGTGCCAGCAGTTGGGGGGAGAACTATGGCTACACCTTC | CASSWGENYGYTF
16 | TRBJ2-1 | TRBD2 | TRBV11-1 | TGTGCCAGCAGCCAAGGCGCGGGGGTAGGCTACAATGAGCAGTTCTTC | CASSQGAGVGYNEQFF
13 | TRBJ2-5 | - | TRBV2 | TGTGCCAGCAGTGTGGGCCAGGGAGAGACCCAGTACTTC | CASSVGQGETQYF
13 | TRBJ1-5 | - | TRBV7-3 | TGTGCCAGCAGCTTTACCTCGGGACAGCCCCAGCATTTT | CASSFTSGQPQHF
15 | TRBJ1-5 | TRBD1 | TRBV10-3 | TGTGCCATCAGTGAGTTGGGACAGGGTAATCAGCCCCAGCATTTT | CAISELGQGNQPQHF
16 | TRBJ1-2 | - | TRBV19 | TGTGCCAGTAGTGTAACGGGACTAGGAGGTGACTATGGCTACACCTTC | CASSVTGLGGDYGYTF
13 | TRBJ1-2 | TRBD1 | TRBV18 | TGTGCCAGCTCAGAGGACAGGGACTATGGCTACACCTTC | CASSEDRDYGYTF
15 | TRBJ2-7 | TRBD2 | TRBV27 | TGTGCCAGCAGCAAAGGGACTAGCCCAACCTACGAGCAGTACTTC | CASSKGTSPTYEQYF
16 | TRBJ2-7 | TRBD2 | TRBV9 | TGTGCCAGCAGTCTAACCGGGACTAGCGGGGGTTACGAGCAGTACTTC | CASSLTGTSGGYEQYF
15 | TRBJ2-5 | TRBD2 | TRBV6-1 | TGTGCCAGCAGCACTAGCGGGGGGACGAAAGAGACCCAGTACTTC | CASSTSGGTKETQYF
16 | TRBJ2-7 | - | TRBV6-4 | TGTGCCAGCAGTGACTCTCCGACACCTTCCCCCTACGAGCAGTACTTC | CASSDSPTPSPYEQYF